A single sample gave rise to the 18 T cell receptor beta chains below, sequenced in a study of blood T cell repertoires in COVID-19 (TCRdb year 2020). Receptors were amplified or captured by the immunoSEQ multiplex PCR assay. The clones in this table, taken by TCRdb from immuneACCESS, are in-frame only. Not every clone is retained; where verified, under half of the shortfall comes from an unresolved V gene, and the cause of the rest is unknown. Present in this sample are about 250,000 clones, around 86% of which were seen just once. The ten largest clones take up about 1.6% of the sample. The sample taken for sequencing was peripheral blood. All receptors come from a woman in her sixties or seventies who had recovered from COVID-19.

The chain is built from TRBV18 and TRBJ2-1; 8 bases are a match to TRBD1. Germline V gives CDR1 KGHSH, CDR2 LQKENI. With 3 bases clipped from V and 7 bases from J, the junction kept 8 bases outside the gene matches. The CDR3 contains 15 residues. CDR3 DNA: TGTGCCAGCTCACCCTCGGACAGGGTGGGGAATGAGCAGTTCTTC. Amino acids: CASSPSDRVGNEQFF.

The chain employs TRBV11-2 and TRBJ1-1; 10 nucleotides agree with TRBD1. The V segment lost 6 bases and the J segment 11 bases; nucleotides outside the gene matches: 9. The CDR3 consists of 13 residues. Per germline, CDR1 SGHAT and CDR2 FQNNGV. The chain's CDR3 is CASRLAGQGVAFF. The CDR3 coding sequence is TGTGCCAGCAGGTTGGCTGGACAGGGGGTGGCTTTCTTT.

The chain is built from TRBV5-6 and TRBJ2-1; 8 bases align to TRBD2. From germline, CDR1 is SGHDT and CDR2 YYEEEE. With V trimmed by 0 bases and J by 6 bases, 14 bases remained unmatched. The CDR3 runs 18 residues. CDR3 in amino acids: CASSLEEIIGGALNEQFF. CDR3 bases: TGTGCCAGCAGCTTGGAAGAGATTATCGGGGGGGCACTCAATGAGCAGTTCTTC.

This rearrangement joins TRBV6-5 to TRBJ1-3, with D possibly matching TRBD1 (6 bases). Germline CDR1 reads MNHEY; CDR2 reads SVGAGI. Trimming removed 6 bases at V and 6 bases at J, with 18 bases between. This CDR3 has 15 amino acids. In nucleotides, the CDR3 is TGTGCCAGCAGCAAAGTTACGGACAGACAAAACACCATATATTTT. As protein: CASSKVTDRQNTIYF.

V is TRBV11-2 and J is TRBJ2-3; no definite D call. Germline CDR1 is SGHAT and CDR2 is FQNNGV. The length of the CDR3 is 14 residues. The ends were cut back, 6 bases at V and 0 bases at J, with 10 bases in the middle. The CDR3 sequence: CASRPTTSTDTQYF. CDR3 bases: TGTGCCAGCAGACCGACAACTAGCACAGATACGCAGTATTTT.

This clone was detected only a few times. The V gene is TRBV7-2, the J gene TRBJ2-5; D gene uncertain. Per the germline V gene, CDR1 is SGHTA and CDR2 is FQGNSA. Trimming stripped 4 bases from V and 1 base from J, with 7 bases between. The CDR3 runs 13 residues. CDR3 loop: CASSSRPQETQYF. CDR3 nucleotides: TGTGCCAGCAGCTCCCGTCCCCAAGAGACCCAGTACTTC.

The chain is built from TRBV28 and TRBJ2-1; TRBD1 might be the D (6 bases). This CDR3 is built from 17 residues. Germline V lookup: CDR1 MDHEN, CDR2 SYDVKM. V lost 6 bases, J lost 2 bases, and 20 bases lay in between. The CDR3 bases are TGTGCCAGCAGGACGACACCACAGGGTGGAACCTACAATGAGCAGTTCTTC. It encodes CASRTTPQGGTYNEQFF.

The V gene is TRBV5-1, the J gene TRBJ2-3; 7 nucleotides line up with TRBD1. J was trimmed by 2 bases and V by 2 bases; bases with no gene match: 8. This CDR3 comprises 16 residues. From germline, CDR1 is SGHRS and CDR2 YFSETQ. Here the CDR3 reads CASSFDGQVFTDTQYF. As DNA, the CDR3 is TGCGCCAGCAGCTTCGATGGACAGGTCTTCACAGATACGCAGTATTTT.

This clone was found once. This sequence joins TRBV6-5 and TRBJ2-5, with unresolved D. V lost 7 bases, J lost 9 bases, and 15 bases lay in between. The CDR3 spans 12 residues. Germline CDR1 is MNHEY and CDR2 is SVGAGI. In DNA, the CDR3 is TGTGCCAGCACGGAACCACCCCGGGCCCAGTACTTC. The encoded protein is CASTEPPRAQYF.

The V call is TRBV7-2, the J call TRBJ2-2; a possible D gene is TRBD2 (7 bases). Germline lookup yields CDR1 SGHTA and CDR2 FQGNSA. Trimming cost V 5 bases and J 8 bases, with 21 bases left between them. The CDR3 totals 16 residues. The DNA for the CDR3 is TGTGCCAGCAGCGTTTTGTCGGGGGGCTCATTTGGGGAGCTGTTTTTT. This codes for CASSVLSGGSFGELFF.

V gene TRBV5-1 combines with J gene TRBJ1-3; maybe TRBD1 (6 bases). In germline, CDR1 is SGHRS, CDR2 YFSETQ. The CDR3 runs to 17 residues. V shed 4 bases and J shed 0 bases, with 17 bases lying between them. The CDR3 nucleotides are TGCGCCAGCAGCCGGGGGGCTGCAGGACACTCTGGAAACACCATATATTTT. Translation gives CASSRGAAGHSGNTIYF.

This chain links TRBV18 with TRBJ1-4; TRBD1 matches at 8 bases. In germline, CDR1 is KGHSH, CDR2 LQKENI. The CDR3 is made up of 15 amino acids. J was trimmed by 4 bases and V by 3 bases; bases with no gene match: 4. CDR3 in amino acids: CASSPRQGNNEKLFF. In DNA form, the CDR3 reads TGTGCCAGCTCACCTCGACAGGGGAATAATGAAAAACTGTTTTTT.

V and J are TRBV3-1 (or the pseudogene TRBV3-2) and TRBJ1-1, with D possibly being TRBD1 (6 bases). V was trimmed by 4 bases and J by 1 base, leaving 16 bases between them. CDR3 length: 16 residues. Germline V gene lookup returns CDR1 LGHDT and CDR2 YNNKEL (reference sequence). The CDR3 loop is CASSRRDMIPNTEAFF. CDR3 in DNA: TGTGCCAGCAGCCGCCGGGACATGATCCCGAACACTGAAGCTTTCTTT.

The CDR3 coding sequence is TGTGCCAGCTCAGAATACCGGGACAGGAATCAGCCCCAGCATTTT. It translates to CASSEYRDRNQPQHF. The V gene is TRBV18, the J gene TRBJ1-5, with 8 nucleotides matching TRBD1. V was pared by 5 bases and J by 4 bases, with 7 bases of the junction left unmatched. The CDR3 runs 15 residues. Germline assignment: CDR1 KGHSH and CDR2 LQKENI.

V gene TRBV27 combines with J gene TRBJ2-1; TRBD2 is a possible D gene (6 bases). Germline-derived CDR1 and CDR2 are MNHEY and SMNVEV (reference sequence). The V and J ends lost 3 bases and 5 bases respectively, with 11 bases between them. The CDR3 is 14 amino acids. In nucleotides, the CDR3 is TGTGCCAGCAGTTTGGGCGGGGCCGACAATGAGCAGTTCTTC. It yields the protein CASSLGGADNEQFF.

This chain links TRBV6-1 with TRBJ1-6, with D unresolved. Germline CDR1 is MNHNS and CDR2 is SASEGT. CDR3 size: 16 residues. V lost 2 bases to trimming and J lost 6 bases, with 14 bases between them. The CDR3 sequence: CASSEIGWRGNSPLHF. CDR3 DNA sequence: TGTGCCAGCAGTGAAATAGGATGGAGAGGTAATTCACCCCTCCACTTT.

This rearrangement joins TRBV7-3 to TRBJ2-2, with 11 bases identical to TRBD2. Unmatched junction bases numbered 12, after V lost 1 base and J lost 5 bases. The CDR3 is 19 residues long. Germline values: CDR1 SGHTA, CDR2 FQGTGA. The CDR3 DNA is TGTGCCAGCAGCTTAAGCGGGGGCGTACTAGCGGGGGCAACCGGGGAGCTGTTTTTT. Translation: CASSLSGGVLAGATGELFF.

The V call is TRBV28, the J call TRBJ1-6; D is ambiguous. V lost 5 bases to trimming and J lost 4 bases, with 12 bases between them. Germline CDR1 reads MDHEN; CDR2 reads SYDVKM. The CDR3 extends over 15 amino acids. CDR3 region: CASSRGSVYNSPLHF. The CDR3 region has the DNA TGTGCCAGCAGTAGAGGATCTGTTTATAATTCACCCCTCCACTTT. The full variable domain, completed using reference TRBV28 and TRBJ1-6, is DVKVTQSSRYLVKRTGEKVFLECVQDMDHENMFWYRQDPGLGLRLIYFSYDVKMKEKGDIPEGYSVSREKKERFSLILESASTNQTSMYLCASSRGSVYNSPLHFGNGTRLTVT.